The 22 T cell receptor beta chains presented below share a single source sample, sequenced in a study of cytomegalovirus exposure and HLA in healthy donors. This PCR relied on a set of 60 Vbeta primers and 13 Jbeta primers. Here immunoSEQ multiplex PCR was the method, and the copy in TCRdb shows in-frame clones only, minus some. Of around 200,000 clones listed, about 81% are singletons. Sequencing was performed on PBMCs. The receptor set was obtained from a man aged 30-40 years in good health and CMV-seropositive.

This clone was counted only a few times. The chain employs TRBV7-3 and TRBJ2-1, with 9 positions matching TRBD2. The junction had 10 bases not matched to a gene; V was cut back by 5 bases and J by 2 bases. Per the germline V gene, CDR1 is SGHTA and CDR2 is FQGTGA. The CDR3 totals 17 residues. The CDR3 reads CASSLGQAGGPYNEQFF. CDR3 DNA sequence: TGTGCCAGCAGCCTAGGCCAAGCGGGAGGACCCTACAATGAGCAGTTCTTC.

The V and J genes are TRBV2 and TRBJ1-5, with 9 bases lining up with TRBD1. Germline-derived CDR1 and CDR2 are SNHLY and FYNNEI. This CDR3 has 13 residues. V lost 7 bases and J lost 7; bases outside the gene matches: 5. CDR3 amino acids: CASNRQGGQPQHF. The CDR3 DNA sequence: TGTGCCAGCAATCGACAGGGGGGACAGCCCCAGCATTTT.

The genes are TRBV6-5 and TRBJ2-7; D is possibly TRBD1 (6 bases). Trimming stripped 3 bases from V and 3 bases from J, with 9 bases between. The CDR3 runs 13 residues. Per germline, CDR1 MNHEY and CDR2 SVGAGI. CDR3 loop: CASSYSRGYEQYF. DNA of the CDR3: TGTGCCAGCAGTTATTCCAGGGGCTACGAGCAGTACTTC.

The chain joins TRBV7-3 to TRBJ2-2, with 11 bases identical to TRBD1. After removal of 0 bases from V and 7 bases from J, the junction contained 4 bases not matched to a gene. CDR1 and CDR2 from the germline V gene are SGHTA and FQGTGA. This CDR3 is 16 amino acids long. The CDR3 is CASSLTGTGGLGELFF. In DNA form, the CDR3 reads TGTGCCAGCAGCTTAACCGGGACAGGGGGTCTCGGGGAGCTGTTTTTT. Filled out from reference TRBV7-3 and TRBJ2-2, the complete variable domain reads GAGVSQTPSNKVTEKGKYVELRCDPISGHTALYWYRQSLGQGPEFLIYFQGTGAADDSGLPNDRFFAVRPEGSVSTLKIQRTERGDSAVYLCASSLTGTGGLGELFFGEGSRLTVL.

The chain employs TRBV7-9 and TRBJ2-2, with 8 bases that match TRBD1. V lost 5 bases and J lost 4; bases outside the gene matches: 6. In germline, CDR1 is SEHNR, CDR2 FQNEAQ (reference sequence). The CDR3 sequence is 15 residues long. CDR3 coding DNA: TGTGCCAGCAGCGACGACAGGGGTGGCACCGGGGAGCTGTTTTTT. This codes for CASSDDRGGTGELFF.

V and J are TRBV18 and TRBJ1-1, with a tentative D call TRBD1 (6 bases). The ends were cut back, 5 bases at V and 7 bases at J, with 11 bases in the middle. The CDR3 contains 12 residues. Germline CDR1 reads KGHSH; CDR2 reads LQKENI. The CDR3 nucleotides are TGTGCCAGCTCAGCAGGGGTAAATGAAGCTTTCTTT. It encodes CASSAGVNEAFF.

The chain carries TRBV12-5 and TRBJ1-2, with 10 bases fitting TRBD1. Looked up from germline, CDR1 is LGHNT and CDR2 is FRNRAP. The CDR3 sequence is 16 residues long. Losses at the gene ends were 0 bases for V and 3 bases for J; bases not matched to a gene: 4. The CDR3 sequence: CASGLVLGQGDYGYTF. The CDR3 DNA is TGTGCTAGTGGTTTGGTACTAGGACAGGGGGACTATGGCTACACCTTC.

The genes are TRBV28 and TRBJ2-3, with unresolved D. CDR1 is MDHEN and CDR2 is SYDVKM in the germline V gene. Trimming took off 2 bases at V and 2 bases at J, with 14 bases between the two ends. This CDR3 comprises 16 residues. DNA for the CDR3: TGTGCCAGCAGTTTAAGCAGGTCTGCGCTCACAGATACGCAGTATTTT. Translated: CASSLSRSALTDTQYF.

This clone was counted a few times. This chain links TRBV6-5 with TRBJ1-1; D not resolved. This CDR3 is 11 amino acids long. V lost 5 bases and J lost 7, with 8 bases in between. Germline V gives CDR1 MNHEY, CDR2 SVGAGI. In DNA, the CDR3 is TGTGCCAGCAGTGACGGGGATGAAGCTTTCTTT. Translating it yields CASSDGDEAFF.

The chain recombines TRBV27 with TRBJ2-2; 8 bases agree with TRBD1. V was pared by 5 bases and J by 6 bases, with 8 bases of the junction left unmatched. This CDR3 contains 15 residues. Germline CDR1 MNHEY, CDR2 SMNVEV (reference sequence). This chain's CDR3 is CASSPLPTGAGELFF. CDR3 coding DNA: TGTGCCAGCAGTCCCCTACCGACAGGGGCCGGGGAGCTGTTTTTT.

DNA for the CDR3: TGTGCTAGTGGTTTGCGGGTTTTGGGTGCCACCTACGAGCAGTACTTC. Translation: CASGLRVLGATYEQYF. This chain joins TRBV12-5 and TRBJ2-7; D gene ambiguous. The CDR3 consists of 16 residues. With 2 bases removed from V and 2 bases from J, the gap between germline ends came to 16 bases. Germline V gives CDR1 LGHNT, CDR2 FRNRAP.

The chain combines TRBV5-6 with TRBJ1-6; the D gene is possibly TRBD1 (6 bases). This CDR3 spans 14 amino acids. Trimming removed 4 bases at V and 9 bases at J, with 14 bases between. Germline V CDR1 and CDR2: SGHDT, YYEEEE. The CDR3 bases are TGTGCCAGCAGCACCCGGGACACTTTTTCACCCCTCCACTTT. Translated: CASSTRDTFSPLHF.

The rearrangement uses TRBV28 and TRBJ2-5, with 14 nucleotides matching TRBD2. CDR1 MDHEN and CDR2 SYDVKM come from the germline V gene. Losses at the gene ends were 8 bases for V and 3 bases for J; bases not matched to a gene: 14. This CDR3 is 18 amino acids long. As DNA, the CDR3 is TGTGCCAGCGCAGTAAGACTAGCGGGAGGGCCGGGAGAAGAGACCCAGTACTTC. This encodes CASAVRLAGGPGEETQYF.

The CDR3 bases are TGTGCCACCAGCAGAGAGGGGCGAAACACCATATATTTT. Encoded protein: CATSREGRNTIYF. The J gene is TRBJ1-3, the V gene TRBV15; a possible D gene is TRBD1 (5 bases). Between the trimmed V and J ends, which lost 0 bases and 5 bases, there was a span of 5 bases. CDR1 and CDR2 (germline): LNHNV, YYDKDF (reference sequence). The CDR3 runs to 13 residues.

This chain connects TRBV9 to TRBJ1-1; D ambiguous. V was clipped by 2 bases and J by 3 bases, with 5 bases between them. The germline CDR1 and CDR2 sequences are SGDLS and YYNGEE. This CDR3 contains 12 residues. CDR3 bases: TGTGCCAGCAGCGTCGAGGACACTGAAGCTTTCTTT. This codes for CASSVEDTEAFF.

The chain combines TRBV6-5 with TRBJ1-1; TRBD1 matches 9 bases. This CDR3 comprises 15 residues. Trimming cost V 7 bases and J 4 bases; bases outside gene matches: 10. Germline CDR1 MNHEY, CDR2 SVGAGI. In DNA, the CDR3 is TGTGCCAGCAAAATAACAAGGGACAGGGTCACTGAAGCTTTCTTT. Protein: CASKITRDRVTEAFF.

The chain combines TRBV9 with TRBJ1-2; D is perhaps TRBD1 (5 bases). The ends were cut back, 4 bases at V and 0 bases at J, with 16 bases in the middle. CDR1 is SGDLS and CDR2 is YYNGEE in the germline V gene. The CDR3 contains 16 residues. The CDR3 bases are TGTGCCAGCAGCCTGCGGGGGGACGATGCTAACTATGGCTACACCTTC. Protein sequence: CASSLRGDDANYGYTF.

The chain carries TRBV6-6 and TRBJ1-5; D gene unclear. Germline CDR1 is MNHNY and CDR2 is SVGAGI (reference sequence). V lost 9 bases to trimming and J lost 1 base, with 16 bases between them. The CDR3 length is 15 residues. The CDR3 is CASGRDGLSNQPQHF. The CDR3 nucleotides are TGTGCCAGTGGGAGGGATGGGTTGAGCAATCAGCCCCAGCATTTT.

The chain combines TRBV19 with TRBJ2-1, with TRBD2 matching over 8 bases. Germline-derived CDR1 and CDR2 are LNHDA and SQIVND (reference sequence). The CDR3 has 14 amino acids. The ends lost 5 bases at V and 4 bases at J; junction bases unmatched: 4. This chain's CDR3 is CASSGLAGYNEQFF. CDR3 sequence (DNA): TGTGCCAGTAGTGGACTAGCAGGGTACAATGAGCAGTTCTTC.

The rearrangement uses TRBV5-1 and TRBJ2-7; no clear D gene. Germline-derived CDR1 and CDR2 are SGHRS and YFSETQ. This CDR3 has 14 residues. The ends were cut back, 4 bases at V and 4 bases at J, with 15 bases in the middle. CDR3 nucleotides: TGCGCCAGCAGCCTGCGGATCGGATCGTACGAGCAGTACTTC. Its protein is CASSLRIGSYEQYF.

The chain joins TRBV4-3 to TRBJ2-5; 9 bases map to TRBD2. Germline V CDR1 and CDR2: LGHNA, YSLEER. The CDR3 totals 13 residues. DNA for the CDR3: TGCGTCACTGTAGCGGGGGTAAAAGAGACCCAGTACTTC. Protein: CVTVAGVKETQYF.

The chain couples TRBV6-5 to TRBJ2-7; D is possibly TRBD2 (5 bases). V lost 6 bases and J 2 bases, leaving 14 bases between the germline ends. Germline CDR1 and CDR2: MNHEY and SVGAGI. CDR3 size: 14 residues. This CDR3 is CASSDYVNPYEQYF. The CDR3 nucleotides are TGTGCCAGCAGCGACTACGTAAACCCCTACGAGCAGTACTTC.